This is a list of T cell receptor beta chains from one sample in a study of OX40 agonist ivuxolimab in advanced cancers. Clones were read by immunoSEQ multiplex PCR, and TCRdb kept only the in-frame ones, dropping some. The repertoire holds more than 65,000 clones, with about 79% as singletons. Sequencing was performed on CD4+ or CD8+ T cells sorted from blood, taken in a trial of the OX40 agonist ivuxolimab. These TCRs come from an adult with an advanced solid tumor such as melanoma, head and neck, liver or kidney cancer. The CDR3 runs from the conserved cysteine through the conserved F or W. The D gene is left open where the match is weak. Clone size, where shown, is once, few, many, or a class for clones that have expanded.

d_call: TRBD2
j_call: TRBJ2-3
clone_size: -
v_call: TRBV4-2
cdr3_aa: CASSQVAGGLGDTQYF
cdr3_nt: TGTGCCAGCAGCCAAGTAGCGGGGGGGCTGGGAGATACGCAGTATTTT

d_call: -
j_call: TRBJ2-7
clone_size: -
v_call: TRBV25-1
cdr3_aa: CASIHLATGAPYEQYF
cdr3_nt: TGTGCCAGCATCCATCTGGCGACCGGGGCCCCCTACGAGCAGTACTTC

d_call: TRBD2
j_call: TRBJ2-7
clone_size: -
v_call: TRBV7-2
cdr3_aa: CASSLETSLAGDNYEQYF
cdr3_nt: TGTGCCAGCAGCTTAGAGACCTCTCTAGCGGGGGATAACTACGAGCAGTACTTC

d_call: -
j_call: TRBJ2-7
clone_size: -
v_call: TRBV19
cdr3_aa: CARKAACKYEQYF
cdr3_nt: TGTGCCAGAAAGGCGGCCTGCAAATACGAGCAGTACTTC

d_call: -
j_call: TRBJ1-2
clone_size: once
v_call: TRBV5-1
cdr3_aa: CASSLDAGTLSYTF
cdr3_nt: TGCGCCAGCAGCTTGGATGCAGGAACTTTGAGCTACACCTTC

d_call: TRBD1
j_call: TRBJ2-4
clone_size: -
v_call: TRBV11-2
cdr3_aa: CASSSGQGVALAKNIQYF
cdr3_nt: TGTGCCAGCAGCTCGGGGCAGGGGGTGGCACTAGCCAAAAACATTCAGTACTTC

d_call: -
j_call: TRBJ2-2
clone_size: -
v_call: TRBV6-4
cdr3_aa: CASSKNRLSNTGELFF
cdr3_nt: TGTGCCAGCTCGAAAAACAGGCTTTCGAACACCGGGGAGCTGTTTTTT

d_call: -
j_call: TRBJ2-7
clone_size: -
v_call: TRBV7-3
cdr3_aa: CASSLGGRGYEQYF
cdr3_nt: TGTGCCAGCAGCTTGGGTGGTAGGGGCTACGAGCAGTACTTC

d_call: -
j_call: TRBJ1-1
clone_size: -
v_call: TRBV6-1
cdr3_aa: CASSELGATEAFF
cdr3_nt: TGTGCCAGCAGTGAATTGGGGGCCACTGAAGCTTTCTTT

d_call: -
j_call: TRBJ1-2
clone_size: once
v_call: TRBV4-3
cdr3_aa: CASSRAFGPESGYTF
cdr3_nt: TGCGCCAGCAGCCGAGCTTTCGGTCCAGAGAGTGGCTACACCTTC

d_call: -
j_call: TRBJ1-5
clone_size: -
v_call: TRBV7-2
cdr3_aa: CASNLTGNVGQPQHF
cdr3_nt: TGTGCCAGCAACTTAACAGGGAATGTGGGTCAGCCCCAGCATTTT

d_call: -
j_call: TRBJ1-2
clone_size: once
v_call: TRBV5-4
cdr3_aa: CASSSKDGANYGYTF
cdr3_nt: TGTGCCAGCAGCTCCAAAGACGGAGCTAACTATGGCTACACCTTC

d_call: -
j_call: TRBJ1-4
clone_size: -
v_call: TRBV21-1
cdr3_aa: CASSVPGQGLGATNEKLFF
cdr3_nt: TGTGCCAGCAGCGTCCCGGGACAGGGATTGGGGGCAACTAATGAAAAACTGTTTTTT

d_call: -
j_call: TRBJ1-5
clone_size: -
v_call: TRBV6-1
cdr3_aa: CASNTFGPQHF
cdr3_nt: TGTGCCAGCAATACTTTCGGACCCCAGCATTTT

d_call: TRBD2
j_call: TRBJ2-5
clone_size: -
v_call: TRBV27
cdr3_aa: CASSPWGGRAETQYF
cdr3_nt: TGTGCCAGCAGTCCATGGGGAGGGAGGGCAGAGACCCAGTACTTC

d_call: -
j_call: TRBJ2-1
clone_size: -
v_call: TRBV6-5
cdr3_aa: CASSSLGPSGNEQFF
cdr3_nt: TGTGCCAGCAGTTCCTTGGGACCCTCGGGGAATGAGCAGTTCTTC

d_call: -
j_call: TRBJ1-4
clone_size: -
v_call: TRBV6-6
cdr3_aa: CASSAGTQNEKLFF
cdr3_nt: TGTGCCAGCAGTGCCGGGACTCAGAATGAAAAACTGTTTTTT

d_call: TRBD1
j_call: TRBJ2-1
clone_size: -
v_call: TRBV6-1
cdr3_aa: CASSGHGQGGVEQFF
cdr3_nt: TGTGCCAGCAGTGGGCATGGACAGGGAGGTGTTGAGCAGTTCTTC

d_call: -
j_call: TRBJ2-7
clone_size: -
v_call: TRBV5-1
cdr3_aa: CASSLISGAYEQYF
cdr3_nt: TGCGCCAGCAGCTTAATTAGCGGCGCATACGAGCAGTACTTC

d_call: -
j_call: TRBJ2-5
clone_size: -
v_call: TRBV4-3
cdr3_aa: CASSQGRGLIQETQYF
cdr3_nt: TGCGCCAGCAGCCAGGGCCGAGGACTGATACAAGAGACCCAGTACTTC

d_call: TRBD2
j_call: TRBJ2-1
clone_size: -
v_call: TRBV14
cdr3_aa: CASSQGLAGGREQFF
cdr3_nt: TGTGCCAGCAGCCAAGGCCTAGCGGGGGGGCGTGAGCAGTTCTTC

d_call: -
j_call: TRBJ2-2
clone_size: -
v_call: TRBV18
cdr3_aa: CASSPNGDTGELFF
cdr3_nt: TGTGCCAGCTCACCGAACGGGGACACCGGGGAGCTGTTTTTT

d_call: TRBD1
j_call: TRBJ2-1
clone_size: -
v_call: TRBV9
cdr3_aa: CASSPQGAVYNEQFF
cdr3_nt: TGTGCCAGCAGCCCCCAGGGGGCAGTCTACAATGAGCAGTTCTTC

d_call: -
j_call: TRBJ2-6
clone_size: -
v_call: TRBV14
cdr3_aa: CASSQVGRVWDGANVLTF
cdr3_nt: TGTGCCAGCAGCCAAGTCGGCAGGGTCTGGGACGGGGCCAACGTCCTGACTTTC

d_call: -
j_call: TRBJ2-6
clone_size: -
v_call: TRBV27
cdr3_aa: CASSFRGPSSGANVLTF
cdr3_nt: TGTGCCAGCAGTTTTCGGGGGCCAAGCTCTGGGGCCAACGTCCTGACTTTC

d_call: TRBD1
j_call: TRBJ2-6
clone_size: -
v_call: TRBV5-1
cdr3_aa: CASLDRGGANVLTF
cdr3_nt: TGCGCCAGCCTTGACAGGGGTGGGGCCAACGTCCTGACTTTC

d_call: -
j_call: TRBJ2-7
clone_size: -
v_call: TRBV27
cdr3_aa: CASSPRTDYEQYF
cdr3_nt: TGTGCCAGCAGTCCCCGGACGGATTACGAGCAGTACTTC

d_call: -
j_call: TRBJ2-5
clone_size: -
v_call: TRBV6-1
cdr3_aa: CASSLQETQYF
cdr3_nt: TGTGCCAGCAGTCTACAAGAGACCCAGTACTTC

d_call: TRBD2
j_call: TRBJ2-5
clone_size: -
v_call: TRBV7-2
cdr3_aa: CASRPPGGEETQYF
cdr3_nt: TGTGCCAGCAGACCCCCGGGGGGGGAAGAGACCCAGTACTTC

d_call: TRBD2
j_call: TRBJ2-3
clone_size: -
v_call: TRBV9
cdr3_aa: CASSGSSGLVADTQYF
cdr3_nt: TGTGCCAGCAGCGGGTCCTCGGGACTAGTCGCAGATACGCAGTATTTT

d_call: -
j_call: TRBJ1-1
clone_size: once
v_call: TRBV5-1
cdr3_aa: CASSFGQNTEAFF
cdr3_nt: TGCGCCAGCAGCTTCGGACAGAACACTGAAGCTTTCTTT

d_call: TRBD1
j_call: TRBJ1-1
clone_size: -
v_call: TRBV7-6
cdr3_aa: CASSLRQGIMEGPEAFF
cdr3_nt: TGTGCCAGCAGCTTAAGACAGGGTATAATGGAGGGACCTGAAGCTTTCTTT

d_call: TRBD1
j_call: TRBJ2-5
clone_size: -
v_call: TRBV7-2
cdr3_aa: CASSEYRGKETQYF
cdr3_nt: TGTGCCAGCAGCGAATACAGGGGGAAAGAGACCCAGTACTTC

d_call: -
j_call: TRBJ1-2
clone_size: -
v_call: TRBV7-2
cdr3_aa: CASSYDTQAYYGYTF
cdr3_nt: TGTGCCAGCAGTTACGACACGCAGGCTTACTATGGCTACACCTTC

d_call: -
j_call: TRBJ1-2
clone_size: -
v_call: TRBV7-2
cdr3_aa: CASSFRPTDRPYGYTF
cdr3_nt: TGTGCCAGCAGCTTCCGTCCAACCGACAGACCCTATGGCTACACCTTC

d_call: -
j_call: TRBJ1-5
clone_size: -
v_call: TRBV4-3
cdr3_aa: CASSYALSNQPQHF
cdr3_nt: TGCGCCAGCAGTTACGCCCTTAGCAATCAGCCCCAGCATTTT

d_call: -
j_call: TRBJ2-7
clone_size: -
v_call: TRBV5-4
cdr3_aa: CAPLPGVFLTYEQYF
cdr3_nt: TGTGCCCCCCTCCCAGGGGTCTTCCTGACCTACGAGCAGTACTTC

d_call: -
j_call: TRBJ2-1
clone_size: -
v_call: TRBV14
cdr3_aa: CASSPRQGGYNEQFF
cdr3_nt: TGTGCCAGCAGCCCCCGGCAGGGGGGTTACAATGAGCAGTTCTTC

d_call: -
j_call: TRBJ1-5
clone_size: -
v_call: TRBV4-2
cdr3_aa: CASSQSPGGNQPQHF
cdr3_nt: TGTGCCAGCAGCCAGTCCCCAGGGGGCAATCAGCCCCAGCATTTT

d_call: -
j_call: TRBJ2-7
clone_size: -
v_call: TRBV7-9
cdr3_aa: CASSQRDDLREQYF
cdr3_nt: TGTGCCAGCAGCCAACGGGACGACCTACGCGAGCAGTACTTC

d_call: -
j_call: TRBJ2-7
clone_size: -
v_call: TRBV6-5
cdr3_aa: CASSRSGDTTYEQYF
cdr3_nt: TGTGCCAGCAGTAGATCGGGAGACACTACCTACGAGCAGTACTTC

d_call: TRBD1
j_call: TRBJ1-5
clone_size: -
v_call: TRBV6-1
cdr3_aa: CASSDGNRGHGF
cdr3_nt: TGTGCCAGCAGTGATGGGAACAGGGGGCATGGATTT

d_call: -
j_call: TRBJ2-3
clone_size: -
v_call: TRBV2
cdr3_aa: CASHSEISTDTQYF
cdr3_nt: TGTGCCAGCCACTCGGAAATTAGCACAGATACGCAGTATTTT

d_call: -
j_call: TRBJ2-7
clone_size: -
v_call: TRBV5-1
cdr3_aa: CASSLVQGRDEQYF
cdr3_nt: TGCGCCAGCAGCTTGGTCCAGGGGAGGGACGAGCAGTACTTC

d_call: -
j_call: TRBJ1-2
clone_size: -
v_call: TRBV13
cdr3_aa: CASTLGRGDFYGYTF
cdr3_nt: TGTGCCAGCACTTTGGGACGGGGGGACTTCTATGGCTACACCTTC

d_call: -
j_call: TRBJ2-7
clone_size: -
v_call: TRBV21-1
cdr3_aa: CASSEATGTPSYEQYF
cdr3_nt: TGTGCCAGCAGCGAAGCGACCGGGACCCCCTCCTACGAGCAGTACTTC

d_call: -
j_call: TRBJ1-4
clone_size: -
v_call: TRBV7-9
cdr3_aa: CASSFASGNEKLFF
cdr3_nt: TGTGCCAGCAGCTTCGCCTCTGGTAATGAAAAACTGTTTTTT

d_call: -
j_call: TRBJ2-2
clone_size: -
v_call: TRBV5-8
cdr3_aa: CASSLKWMTGELFF
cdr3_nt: TGTGCCAGCAGCCTTAAGTGGATGACCGGGGAGCTGTTTTTT